This record concerns one TCR beta chain sequence. Data came from immunoSEQ multiplex PCR; TCRdb stores just in-frame clones and leaves some out. This table has 150,000 to 200,000 clones, about 88% appearing once. This sample was taken from a study of blood T cell repertoires in COVID-19. The CDR3 has 12 residues. The ends were cut back, 3 bases at V and 3 bases at J, with 9 bases in the middle. CDR1 and CDR2 from the germline V gene are DFQATT and SNEGSKA (reference sequence). The genes are TRBV20-1 and TRBJ2-7; D possibly corresponds to TRBD2 (6 bases). Material for sequencing was peripheral blood. The TCR originated in a woman aged 80 or over in a cohort sampled during active or convalescent COVID-19. CDR3 loop: CSASRGNYEQYF. The CDR3, as DNA: TGCAGTGCTAGTCGGGGGAACTACGAGCAGTACTTC.